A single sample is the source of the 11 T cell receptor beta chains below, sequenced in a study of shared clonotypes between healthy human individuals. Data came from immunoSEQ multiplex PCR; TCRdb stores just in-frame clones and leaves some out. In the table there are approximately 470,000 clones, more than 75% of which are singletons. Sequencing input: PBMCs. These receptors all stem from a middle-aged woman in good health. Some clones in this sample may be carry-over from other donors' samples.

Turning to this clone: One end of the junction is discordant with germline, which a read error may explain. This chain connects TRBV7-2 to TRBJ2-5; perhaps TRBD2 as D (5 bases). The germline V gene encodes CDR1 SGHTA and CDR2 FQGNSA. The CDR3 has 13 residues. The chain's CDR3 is CASSLAEGETQYF. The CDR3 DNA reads TGTGCCAGCAGCCTAGCCGAAGGGGAGACCCAGTACTTC.

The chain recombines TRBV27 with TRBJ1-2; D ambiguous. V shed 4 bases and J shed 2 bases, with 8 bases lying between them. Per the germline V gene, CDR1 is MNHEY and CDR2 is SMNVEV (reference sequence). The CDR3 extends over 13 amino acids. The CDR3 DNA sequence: TGTGCCAGCAGTTATAAGGAGAACTATGGCTACACCTTC. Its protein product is CASSYKENYGYTF.

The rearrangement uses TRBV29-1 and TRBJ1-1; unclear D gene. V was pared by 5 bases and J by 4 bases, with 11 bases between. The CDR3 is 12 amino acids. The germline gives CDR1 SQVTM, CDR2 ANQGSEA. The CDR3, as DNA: TGCAGCGTTACAGACCTTGGCACTGAAGCTTTCTTT. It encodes CSVTDLGTEAFF.

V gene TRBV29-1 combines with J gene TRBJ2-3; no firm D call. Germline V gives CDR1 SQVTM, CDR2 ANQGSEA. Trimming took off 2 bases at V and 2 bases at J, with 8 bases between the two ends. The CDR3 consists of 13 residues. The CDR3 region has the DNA TGCAGCGTTGAACGCTCGAACACAGATACGCAGTATTTT. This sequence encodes CSVERSNTDTQYF.

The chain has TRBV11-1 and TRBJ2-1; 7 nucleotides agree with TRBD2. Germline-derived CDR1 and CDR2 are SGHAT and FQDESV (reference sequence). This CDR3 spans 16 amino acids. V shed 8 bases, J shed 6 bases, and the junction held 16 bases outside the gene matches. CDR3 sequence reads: CASSIIRTSWFNEQFF. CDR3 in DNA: TGTGCCAGCTCTATTATTCGGACTAGTTGGTTCAATGAGCAGTTCTTC.

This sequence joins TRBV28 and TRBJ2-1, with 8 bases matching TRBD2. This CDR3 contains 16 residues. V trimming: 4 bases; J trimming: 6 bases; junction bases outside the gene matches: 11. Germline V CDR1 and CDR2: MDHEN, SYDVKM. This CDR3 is CASSSAGSGSVNEQFF. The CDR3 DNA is TGTGCCAGCAGTTCCGCAGGAAGCGGGAGTGTCAATGAGCAGTTCTTC.

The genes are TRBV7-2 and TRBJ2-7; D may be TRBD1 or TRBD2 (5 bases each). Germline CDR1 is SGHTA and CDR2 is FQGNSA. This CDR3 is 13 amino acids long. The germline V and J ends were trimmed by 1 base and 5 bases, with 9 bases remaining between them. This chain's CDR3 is CASSLGWGNEQYF. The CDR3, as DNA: TGTGCCAGCAGCTTAGGGTGGGGGAACGAGCAGTACTTC.

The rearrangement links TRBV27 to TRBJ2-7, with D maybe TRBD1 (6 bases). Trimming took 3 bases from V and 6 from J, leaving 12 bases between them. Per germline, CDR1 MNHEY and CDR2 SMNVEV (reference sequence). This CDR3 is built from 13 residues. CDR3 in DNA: TGTGCCAGCAGTTTCACAGGGTTCGGCGAGCAGTACTTC. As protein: CASSFTGFGEQYF.

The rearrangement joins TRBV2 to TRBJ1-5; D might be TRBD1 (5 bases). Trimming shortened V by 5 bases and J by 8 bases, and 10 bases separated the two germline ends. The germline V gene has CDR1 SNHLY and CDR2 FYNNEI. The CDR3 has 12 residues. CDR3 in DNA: TGTGCCAGCAGTAGGGGAGAGGAGCCCCAGCATTTT. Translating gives CASSRGEEPQHF.

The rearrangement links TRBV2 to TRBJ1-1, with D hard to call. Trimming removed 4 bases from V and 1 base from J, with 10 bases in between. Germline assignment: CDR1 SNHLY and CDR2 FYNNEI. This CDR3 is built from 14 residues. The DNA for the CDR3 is TGTGCCAGCAGTGTGGAGCGAGGGAACACTGAAGCTTTCTTT. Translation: CASSVERGNTEAFF.

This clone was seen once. CDR3 loop: CATSRDSSSDTQYF. DNA for the CDR3: TGTGCCACCAGCAGGGACTCCTCTTCAGATACGCAGTATTTT. The chain employs TRBV15 and TRBJ2-3, with D possibly TRBD2 on 5 matching bases. Germline CDR1 is LNHNV and CDR2 is YYDKDF (reference sequence). CDR3 length: 14 amino acids. Trimming stripped 3 bases from V and 4 bases from J, with 11 bases between.